This passage covers 5 T cell receptor beta chains from one sample sequenced in a study of graft-versus-host responses after intestinal transplantation. Libraries were prepared by immunoSEQ multiplex PCR; TCRdb keeps only in-frame clonotypes and omits some of them. The sample yields around 110,000 clones, more than 80% seen once. Their antigens are not known. Specimen: unstimulated CD4+ T cells sorted from spleen or lymph node cells, collected before transplant. Receptor source: a human donor who was the organ donor for an intestinal transplant.

The genes are TRBV20-1 and TRBJ2-1; the D is unclear. The CDR3 has 10 residues. Between the trimmed V and J ends, which lost 5 bases and 7 bases, there was a span of 6 bases. Germline V lookup: CDR1 DFQATT, CDR2 SNEGSKA (reference sequence). The CDR3 here is CSALVNEQFF. For the CDR3, the DNA is TGCAGTGCTCTGGTTAATGAGCAGTTCTTC.

DNA of the CDR3: TGTGCCACCAGCAGAGATCCGGGATCCCACGAGCAGTACTTC. Translating it yields CATSRDPGSHEQYF. The chain couples TRBV15 to TRBJ2-7, with D possibly being TRBD2 (5 bases). V lost 0 bases and J lost 5, with 11 bases in between. The CDR3 spans 14 residues. Germline V gene sequence: CDR1 LNHNV, CDR2 YYDKDF (reference sequence).

CDR3 nucleotide sequence: TGTGCCAGCAGCCTCTTTATCGACGGATCCTACGAGCAGTACTTC. Its translation is CASSLFIDGSYEQYF. This chain links TRBV11-2 with TRBJ2-7; D is undetermined. The germline CDR1 and CDR2 sequences are SGHAT and FQNNGV. Trimming cost V 5 bases and J 1 base, with 15 bases left between them. This CDR3 region has 15 residues.

This chain links TRBV28 with TRBJ2-7; D remains unclear. V was shortened by 3 bases and J by 3 bases, with 12 bases between the two germline ends. CDR3 length equals 14 residues. Germline V gene lookup returns CDR1 MDHEN and CDR2 SYDVKM. CDR3: CASSFDTRYYEQYF. As DNA, the CDR3 is TGTGCCAGCAGTTTCGACACCAGGTACTACGAGCAGTACTTC.

This chain joins TRBV11-2 and TRBJ2-6; D is uncertain. Germline V gene lookup returns CDR1 SGHAT and CDR2 FQNNGV. The CDR3 has 14 residues. The V end lost 5 bases, the J end lost 4 bases, and 9 bases lay between the germline ends. The CDR3 protein is CASSLMTGANVLTF. The DNA for the CDR3 is TGTGCCAGCAGCCTTATGACGGGGGCCAACGTCCTGACTTTC.